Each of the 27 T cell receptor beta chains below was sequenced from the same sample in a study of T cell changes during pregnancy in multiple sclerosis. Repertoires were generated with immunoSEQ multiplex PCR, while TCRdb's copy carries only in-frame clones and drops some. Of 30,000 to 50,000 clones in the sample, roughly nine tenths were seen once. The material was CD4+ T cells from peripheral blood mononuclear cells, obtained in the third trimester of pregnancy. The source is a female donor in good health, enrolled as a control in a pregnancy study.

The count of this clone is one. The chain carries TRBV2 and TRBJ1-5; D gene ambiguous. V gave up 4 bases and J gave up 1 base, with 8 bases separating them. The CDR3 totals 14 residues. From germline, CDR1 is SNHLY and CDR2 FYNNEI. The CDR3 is CASSAWRSNQPQHF. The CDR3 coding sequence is TGTGCCAGCAGTGCGTGGCGGAGCAATCAGCCCCAGCATTTT.

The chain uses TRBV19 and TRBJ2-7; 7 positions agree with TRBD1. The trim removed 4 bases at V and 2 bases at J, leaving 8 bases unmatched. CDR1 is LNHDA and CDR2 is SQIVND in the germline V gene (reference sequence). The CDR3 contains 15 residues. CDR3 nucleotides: TGTGCCAGTAGTACGAAAGGGGGCCCCCCCTACGAGCAGTACTTC. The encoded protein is CASSTKGGPPYEQYF.

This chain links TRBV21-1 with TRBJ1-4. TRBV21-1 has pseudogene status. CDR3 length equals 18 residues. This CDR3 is CASSKVLEGLSINEKLFF. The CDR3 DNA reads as TGTGCCAGCAGCAAAGTCTTGGAGGGCCTATCTATAAATGAAAAACTGTTTTTT.

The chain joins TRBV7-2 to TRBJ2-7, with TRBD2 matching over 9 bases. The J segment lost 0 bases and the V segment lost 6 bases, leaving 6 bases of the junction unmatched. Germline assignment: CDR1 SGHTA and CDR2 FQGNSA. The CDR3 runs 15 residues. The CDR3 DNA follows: TGTGCCAGCAGGCGGACTAGCGCGAGCTCCTACGAGCAGTACTTC. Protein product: CASRRTSASSYEQYF.

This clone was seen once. CDR3 coding DNA: TGTGCCTGGAGTGGACAGGGGGCTAACTATGGCTACACCTTC. Protein product: CAWSGQGANYGYTF. The chain carries TRBV30 and TRBJ1-2, with 9 bases that match TRBD1. Germline V gene data show CDR1 as GTSNPN and CDR2 as SVGIG (reference sequence). The CDR3 is 14 residues long. V shed 1 base and J 0 bases; nucleotides not matched to a gene: 0.

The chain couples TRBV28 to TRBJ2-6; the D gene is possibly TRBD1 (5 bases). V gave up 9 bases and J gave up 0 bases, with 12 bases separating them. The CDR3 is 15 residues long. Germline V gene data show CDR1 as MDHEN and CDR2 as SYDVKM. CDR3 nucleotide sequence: TGTGCCAGTTCACAGGAGCTCTCTGGGGCCAACGTCCTGACTTTC. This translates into CASSQELSGANVLTF.

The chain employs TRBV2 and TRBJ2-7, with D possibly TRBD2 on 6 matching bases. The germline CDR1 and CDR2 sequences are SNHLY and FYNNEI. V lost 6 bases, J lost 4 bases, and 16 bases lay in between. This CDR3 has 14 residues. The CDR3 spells CASSSGTSTYEQYF. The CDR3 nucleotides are TGTGCCAGCAGCTCTGGGACTTCGACGTACGAGCAGTACTTC.

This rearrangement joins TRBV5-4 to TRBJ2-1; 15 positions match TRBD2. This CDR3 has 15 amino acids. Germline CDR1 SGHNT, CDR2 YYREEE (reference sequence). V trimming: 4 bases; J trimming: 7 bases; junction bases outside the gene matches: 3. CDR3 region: CASSRTSGGENEQFF. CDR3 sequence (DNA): TGTGCCAGCAGCAGGACTAGCGGGGGGGAAAATGAGCAGTTCTTC.

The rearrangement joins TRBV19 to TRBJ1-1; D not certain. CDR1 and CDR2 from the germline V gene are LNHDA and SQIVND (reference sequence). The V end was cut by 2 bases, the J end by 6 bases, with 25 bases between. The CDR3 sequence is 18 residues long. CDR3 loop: CASSILMAGSRAPSEAFF. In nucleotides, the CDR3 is TGTGCCAGTAGTATACTAATGGCCGGGAGCAGAGCTCCGTCTGAAGCTTTCTTT.

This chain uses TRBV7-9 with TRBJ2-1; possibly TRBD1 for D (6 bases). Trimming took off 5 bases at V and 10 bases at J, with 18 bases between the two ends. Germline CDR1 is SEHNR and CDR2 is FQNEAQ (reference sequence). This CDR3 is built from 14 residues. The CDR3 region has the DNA TGTGCCAGCAGCGGAGGATTACAGGGAAACGAGCAGTTCTTC. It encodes CASSGGLQGNEQFF.

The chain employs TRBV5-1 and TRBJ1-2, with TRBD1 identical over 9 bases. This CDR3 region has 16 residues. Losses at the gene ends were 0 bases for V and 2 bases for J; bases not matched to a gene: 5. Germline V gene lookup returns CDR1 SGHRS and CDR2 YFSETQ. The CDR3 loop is CASSLGDRAYNYGYTF. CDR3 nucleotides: TGCGCCAGCAGCTTGGGGGACAGGGCCTACAACTATGGCTACACCTTC.

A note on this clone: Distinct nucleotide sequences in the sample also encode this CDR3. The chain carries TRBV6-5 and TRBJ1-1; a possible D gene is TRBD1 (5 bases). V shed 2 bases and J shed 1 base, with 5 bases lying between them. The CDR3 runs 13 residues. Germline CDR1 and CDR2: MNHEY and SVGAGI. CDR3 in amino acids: CASSYQGNTEAFF. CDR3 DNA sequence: TGTGCCAGCAGTTACCAGGGGAACACTGAAGCTTTCTTT.

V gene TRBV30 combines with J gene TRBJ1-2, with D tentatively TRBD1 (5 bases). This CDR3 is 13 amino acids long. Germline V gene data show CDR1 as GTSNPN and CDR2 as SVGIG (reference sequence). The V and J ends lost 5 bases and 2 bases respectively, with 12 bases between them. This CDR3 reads CAWVRGGNYGYTF. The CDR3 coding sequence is TGTGCCTGGGTAAGGGGCGGCAACTATGGCTACACCTTC.

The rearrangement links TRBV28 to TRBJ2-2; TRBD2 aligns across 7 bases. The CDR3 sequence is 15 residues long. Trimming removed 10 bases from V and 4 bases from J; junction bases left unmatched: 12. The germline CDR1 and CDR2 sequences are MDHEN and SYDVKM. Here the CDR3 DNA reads TGTGCCACCGGACGGGCGGGAGTCCCCACCGGGGAGCTGTTTTTT. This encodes CATGRAGVPTGELFF.

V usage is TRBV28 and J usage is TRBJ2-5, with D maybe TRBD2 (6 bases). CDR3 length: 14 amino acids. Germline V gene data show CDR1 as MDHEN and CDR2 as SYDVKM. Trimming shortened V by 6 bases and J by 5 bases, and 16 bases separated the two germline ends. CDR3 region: CASSRERVGETQYF. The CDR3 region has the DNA TGTGCCAGCAGCCGGGAGAGGGTAGGGGAGACCCAGTACTTC.

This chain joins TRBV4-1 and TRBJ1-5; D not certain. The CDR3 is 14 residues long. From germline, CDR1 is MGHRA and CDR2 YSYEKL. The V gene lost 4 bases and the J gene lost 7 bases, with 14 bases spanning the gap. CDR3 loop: CASSLGGQYQPQHF. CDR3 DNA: TGCGCCAGCAGCCTTGGTGGGCAATACCAGCCCCAGCATTTT.

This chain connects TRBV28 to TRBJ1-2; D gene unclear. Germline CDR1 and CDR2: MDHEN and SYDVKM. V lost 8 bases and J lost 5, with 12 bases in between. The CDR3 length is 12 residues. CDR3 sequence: CASADPAYGYTF. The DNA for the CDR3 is TGTGCCAGCGCGGATCCGGCTTATGGCTACACCTTC.

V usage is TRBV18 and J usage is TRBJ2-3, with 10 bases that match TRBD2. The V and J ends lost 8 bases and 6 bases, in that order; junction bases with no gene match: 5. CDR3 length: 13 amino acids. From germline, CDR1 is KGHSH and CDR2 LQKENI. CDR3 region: CASKLAGADTQYF. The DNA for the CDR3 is TGTGCCAGCAAGCTAGCGGGAGCGGATACGCAGTATTTT.

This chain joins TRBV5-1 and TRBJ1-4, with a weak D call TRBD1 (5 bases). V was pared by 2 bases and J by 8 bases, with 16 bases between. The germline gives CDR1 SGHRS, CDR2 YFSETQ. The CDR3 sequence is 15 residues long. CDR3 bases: TGCGCCAGCAGCTTTGTCGCAGGGCGAGGAGAAAAACTGTTTTTT. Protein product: CASSFVAGRGEKLFF.

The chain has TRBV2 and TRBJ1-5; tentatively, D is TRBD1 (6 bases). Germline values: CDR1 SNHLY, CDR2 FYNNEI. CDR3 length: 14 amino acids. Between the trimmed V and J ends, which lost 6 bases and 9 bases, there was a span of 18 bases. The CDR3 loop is CASRGGLRGGPQHF. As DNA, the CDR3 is TGTGCCAGCAGGGGGGGGCTCCGGGGCGGGCCCCAGCATTTT.

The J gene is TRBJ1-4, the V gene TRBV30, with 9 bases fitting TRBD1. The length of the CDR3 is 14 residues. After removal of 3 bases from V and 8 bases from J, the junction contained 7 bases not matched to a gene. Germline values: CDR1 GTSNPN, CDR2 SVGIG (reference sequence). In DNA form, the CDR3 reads TGTGCCTGGAGCTCGGGACAGGGAGGGGAAAAACTGTTTTTT. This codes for CAWSSGQGGEKLFF. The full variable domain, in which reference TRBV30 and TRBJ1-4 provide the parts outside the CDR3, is SQTIHQWPATLVQPVGSPLSLECTVEGTSNPNLYWYRQAAGRGLQLLFYSVGIGQISSEVPQNLSASRPQDRQFILSSKKLLLSDSGFYLCAWSSGQGGEKLFFGSGTQLSVL.

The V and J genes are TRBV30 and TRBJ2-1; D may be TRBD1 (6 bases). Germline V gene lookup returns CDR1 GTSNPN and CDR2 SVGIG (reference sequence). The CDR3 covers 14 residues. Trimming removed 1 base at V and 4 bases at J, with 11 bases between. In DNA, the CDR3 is TGTGCCTGGAGTGAGGACAGTTATTACAATGAGCAGTTCTTC. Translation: CAWSEDSYYNEQFF.

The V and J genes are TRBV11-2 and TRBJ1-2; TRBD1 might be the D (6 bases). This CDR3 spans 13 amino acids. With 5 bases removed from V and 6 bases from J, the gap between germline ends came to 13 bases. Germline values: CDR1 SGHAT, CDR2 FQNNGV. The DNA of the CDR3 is TGTGCCAGCAGCACAACAGGGTTCAATGGCTACACCTTC. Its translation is CASSTTGFNGYTF.

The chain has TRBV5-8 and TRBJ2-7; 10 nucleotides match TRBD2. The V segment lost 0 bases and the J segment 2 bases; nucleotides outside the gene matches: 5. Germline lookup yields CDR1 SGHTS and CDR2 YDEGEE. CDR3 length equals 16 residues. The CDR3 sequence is CASSLGWGTSAYEQYF. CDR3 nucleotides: TGTGCCAGCAGCTTGGGGTGGGGGACTAGCGCCTACGAGCAGTACTTC.

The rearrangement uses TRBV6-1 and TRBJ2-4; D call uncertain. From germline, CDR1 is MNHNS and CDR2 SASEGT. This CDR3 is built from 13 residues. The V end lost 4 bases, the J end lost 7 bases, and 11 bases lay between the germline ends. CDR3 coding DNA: TGTGCCAGCAGTGCCCTAACCCTTAACATTCAGTACTTC. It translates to CASSALTLNIQYF.

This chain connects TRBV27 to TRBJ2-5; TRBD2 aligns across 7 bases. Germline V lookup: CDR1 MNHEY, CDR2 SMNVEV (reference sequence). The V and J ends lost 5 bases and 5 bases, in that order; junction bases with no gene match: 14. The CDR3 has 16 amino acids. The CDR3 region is CASSPPGGRLWETQYF. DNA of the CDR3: TGTGCCAGCAGTCCCCCGGGCGGGAGATTGTGGGAGACCCAGTACTTC.

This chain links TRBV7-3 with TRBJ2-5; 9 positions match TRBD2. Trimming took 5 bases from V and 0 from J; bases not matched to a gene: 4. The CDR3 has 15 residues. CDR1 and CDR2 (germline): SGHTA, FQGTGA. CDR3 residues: CASSPRGGYQETQYF. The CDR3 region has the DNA TGTGCCAGCAGCCCGCGGGGGGGGTACCAAGAGACCCAGTACTTC.